One and the same sample provided the 12 T cell receptor beta chains below, sequenced in a study of blood T cell repertoires in COVID-19. TCRdb's copy holds only in-frame clones and misses some; the assay was immunoSEQ multiplex PCR. This table holds about 170,000 clones, roughly 80% found once. Sequencing input: peripheral blood. Receptors originate from a woman older than 75 with acute or convalescent COVID-19.

This clone has a single count. The chain is built from TRBV6-5 and TRBJ2-2; D is perhaps TRBD1 (6 bases). Germline assignment: CDR1 MNHEY and CDR2 SVGAGI. Trimming removed 4 bases at V and 7 bases at J, with 16 bases between. This CDR3 comprises 15 residues. CDR3 sequence: CASSFLKGGNGELFF. The CDR3 region has the DNA TGTGCCAGCAGTTTCTTAAAAGGGGGTAACGGGGAGCTGTTTTTT.

The chain joins TRBV5-1 to TRBJ2-3; 12 bases fit TRBD2. V gave up 1 base and J gave up 3 bases; unmatched junction bases: 9. The CDR3 has 18 residues. CDR1 SGHRS and CDR2 YFSETQ come from the germline V gene. The CDR3 bases are TGCGCCAGCAGCTTGCCCAACTCGACTAGCGGGAGTACAGATACGCAGTATTTT. Translated, it gives CASSLPNSTSGSTDTQYF.

The CDR3 DNA sequence: TGTGCCAGCAGCGGCGGTGGGACTGAAGCTTTCTTT. It codes for CASSGGGTEAFF. This sequence joins TRBV3-1 (or the pseudogene TRBV3-2) and TRBJ1-1; no firm D call. V gave up 5 bases and J gave up 5 bases, with 9 bases separating them. From germline, CDR1 is LGHDT and CDR2 YNNKEL (reference sequence). This CDR3 contains 12 residues.

The chain recombines TRBV19 with TRBJ1-1; TRBD1 is a possible D gene (5 bases). Trimming removed 5 bases from V and 3 bases from J, with 13 bases in between. Germline V gene sequence: CDR1 LNHDA, CDR2 SQIVND (reference sequence). The CDR3 loop spans 14 amino acids. In DNA form, the CDR3 reads TGTGCCAGTAGTCCAGGGAAGACGTACACTGAAGCTTTCTTT. It specifies CASSPGKTYTEAFF.

Of note for this clone: At one end the junction does not follow the germline gene, possibly because of a read error. This rearrangement joins TRBV10-3 to TRBJ1-6; weak D call: TRBD1 (5 bases). CDR1 ENHRY and CDR2 SYGVKD come from the germline V gene. This CDR3 region has 14 residues. CDR3 sequence reads: CAIKGDSNNSPLHF. The CDR3 nucleotides are TGTGCCATCAAAGGGGACTCCAATAATTCACCCCTCCACTTT.

This clone was counted between two and nine times. This chain's CDR3 is CASSALGREADTQYF. The CDR3 coding sequence is TGTGCCAGCAGTGCATTGGGCAGGGAGGCCGATACGCAGTATTTT. The chain links TRBV2 to TRBJ2-3; D perhaps matches TRBD2 (6 bases). Trimming pared 4 bases from V and 6 bases from J, leaving 17 bases between. The CDR3 covers 15 residues. CDR1 and CDR2 from the germline V gene are SNHLY and FYNNEI.

The chain couples TRBV7-2 to TRBJ2-1; D ambiguous. Trimming took off 8 bases at V and 5 bases at J, with 7 bases between the two ends. Germline CDR1 reads SGHTA; CDR2 reads FQGNSA. The CDR3 is 11 amino acids. This chain's CDR3 is CASGYNNEQFF. The CDR3 nucleotides read TGTGCCAGCGGTTACAACAATGAGCAGTTCTTC.

This chain connects TRBV19 to TRBJ2-2; 8 positions agree with TRBD1. The J segment lost 5 bases and the V segment lost 7 bases, leaving 12 bases of the junction unmatched. The germline CDR1 and CDR2 sequences are LNHDA and SQIVND (reference sequence). This CDR3 is 16 amino acids long. The CDR3 sequence: CASTLGWQGATGELFF. CDR3 bases: TGTGCCAGTACCCTGGGATGGCAGGGGGCGACCGGGGAGCTGTTTTTT.

The chain has TRBV5-1 and TRBJ2-1; no definite D call. V lost 0 bases to trimming and J lost 3 bases, with 10 bases between them. The CDR3 covers 15 residues. Germline CDR1 reads SGHRS; CDR2 reads YFSETQ. CDR3 DNA sequence: TGCGCCAGCAGCTTGGGGGCCCCCGGCTACAATGAGCAGTTCTTC. Protein sequence: CASSLGAPGYNEQFF.

The chain employs TRBV6-5 and TRBJ1-6; the match to TRBD1 covers 11 bases. The V and J ends lost 4 bases and 8 bases, in that order; junction bases with no gene match: 7. The V gene's germline CDR1 is MNHEY and CDR2 SVGAGI. There are 16 residues in the CDR3. CDR3 in amino acids: CASSWAGTGGDSPLHF. The CDR3 bases are TGTGCCAGCAGTTGGGCCGGGACAGGGGGGGATTCACCCCTCCACTTT.

CDR3 residues: CASSFVQGGVDEQFF. CDR3 nucleotides: TGTGCCAGCAGTTTTGTTCAGGGGGGTGTCGATGAGCAGTTCTTC. The chain is built from TRBV6-5 and TRBJ2-1, with a possible D match to TRBD1 (7 bases). The CDR3 is made up of 15 amino acids. Trimming stripped 4 bases from V and 8 bases from J, with 18 bases between. From germline, CDR1 is MNHEY and CDR2 SVGAGI.

The chain couples TRBV5-4 to TRBJ2-4, with 10 nucleotides matching TRBD2. V was pared by 3 bases and J by 4 bases, with 13 bases of the junction left unmatched. The CDR3 runs 18 residues. Germline CDR1 reads SGHNT; CDR2 reads YYREEE (reference sequence). CDR3 DNA sequence: TGTGCCAGCAGCTACCGAGCGGGGGGGCCGGGGATAAAAAACATTCAGTACTTC. Protein product: CASSYRAGGPGIKNIQYF.